This T cell receptor beta chain was documented in a study of monozygotic twins with inflammatory bowel disease. Remarks on this clonotype: The antigen remains unidentified.

This CDR3 is 15 amino acids long. The germline V gene encodes CDR1 MNHNS and CDR2 SASEGT. The study's findings and limits: Especially where disease activity was present, IBD patients had fewer clonotypes in common with others than healthy twins did.

Molecular identifiers with 6-nucleotide sample barcodes were added during cDNA synthesis via template switching. Following a re-call of the 5' RACE reads, TCRdb has one entry per CDR3 protein and lacks DNA. The listing contains roughly 200,000 distinct CDR3 sequences. Per donor there was one draw, yielding a blood sample of roughly 2.7 ml. Blood samples, whole and unsorted for T cells, yielded the isolated total RNA. The specimen was blood. This clonotype was obtained from a human donor with ulcerative colitis or Crohn's disease, or a healthy co-twin of an affected twin (not recorded which). The J gene is TRBJ1-1, the V gene TRBV6-1; TCRdb selects TRBD1, and the lack of DNA leaves this call unchecked. This CDR3 is CASTSGSRGYAEAFF.